Listed below are T cell receptor beta chains from one sample, sequenced in a study of T cells in localized non-small cell lung cancer. Clones were read by immunoSEQ multiplex PCR, and TCRdb kept only the in-frame ones, dropping some. There are 25,000 or so clones in the sample; approximately 86% occur only once, and 6.5% to 8% lies in the top ten. Source: peripheral blood, taken before any cancer treatment. These receptors were collected from a male donor at least 60 years old with stage I lung adenocarcinoma. The CDR3 runs from the conserved cysteine through the conserved F or W. D genes are given only for firm matches. Only some rows state a clone size, as once, few, many or a class for expanded clones.

V gene,D gene,J gene,clone size,CDR3 protein,CDR3 DNA
TRBV23-1,-,TRBJ1-1,-,CASNLARTYTEHCLGFF,TGCGCCAGCAACCTCGCTAGAACGTACACAGAACACTGTTTGGGTTTCTTT
TRBV10-3,-,TRBJ1-2,-,CAASSSQGPVGYTF,TGTGCCGCCTCATCAAGTCAGGGGCCGGTGGGCTACACCTTC
TRBV7-2,TRBD1,TRBJ2-1,few,CASSFLPGTGMNNEQFF,TGTGCCAGCAGCTTCTTACCCGGGACAGGGATGAACAATGAGCAGTTCTTC
TRBV28,-,TRBJ1-2,-,CASIPGHFSGGYTF,TGTGCCAGCATCCCGGGACACTTCTCGGGGGGCTACACCTTC
TRBV28,-,TRBJ1-2,-,CASSPLANYGYTF,TGTGCCAGCAGCCCTCTAGCTAACTATGGCTACACCTTC
TRBV5-4,-,TRBJ2-3,-,CASSLGPGPTDTQYF,TGCGCCAGCAGCTTGGGGCCGGGTCCCACAGATACGCAGTATTTT
TRBV5-1,TRBD2,TRBJ2-1,-,CASRSGGALSSSYNEQFF,TGCGCCAGCAGGAGCGGGGGGGCCCTCTCTTCCTCCTACAATGAGCAGTTCTTC
TRBV28,-,TRBJ1-5,few,CASSFGGNQPQHF,TGTGCCAGCAGTTTTGGGGGAAATCAGCCCCAGCATTTT
TRBV6-4,TRBD1,TRBJ2-3,-,CASSDRGRYTDTQYF,TGTGCCAGCAGTGACAGGGGGCGTTACACAGATACGCAGTATTTT
TRBV27,-,TRBJ1-1,-,CASSHRRNTEAFF,TGTGCCAGCAGTCACAGACGGAACACTGAAGCTTTCTTT
TRBV19,TRBD1,TRBJ2-2,-,CASSIQGGVPGELFF,TGTGCCAGTAGTATTCAAGGGGGCGTACCCGGGGAGCTGTTTTTT
TRBV10-3,TRBD1,TRBJ2-3,-,CAISRTGRADTQYF,TGTGCCATCAGCCGGACAGGGCGGGCAGATACGCAGTATTTT
TRBV6-5,TRBD1,TRBJ1-1,-,CASSSGTGASEAFF,TGTGCCAGCAGCTCCGGGACAGGGGCGTCAGAAGCTTTCTTT
TRBV29-1,TRBD1,TRBJ2-3,-,CSVDGTTGGIPDTQYF,TGCAGCGTTGATGGCACGACAGGGGGCATTCCAGATACGCAGTATTTT
TRBV5-4,-,TRBJ1-6,-,CASSPGEVGNSPLHF,TGTGCCAGCAGCCCCGGTGAGGTTGGGAATTCACCCCTCCACTTT
TRBV7-8,TRBD1,TRBJ1-2,-,CASSPRTGDGYTF,TGTGCCAGCAGCCCGCGGACAGGAGACGGCTACACCTTC
TRBV10-2,TRBD1,TRBJ1-3,-,CASSDPTGTGNTIYF,TGCGCCAGCAGTGACCCGACAGGGACTGGAAACACCATATATTTT
TRBV11-3,TRBD2,TRBJ2-2,-,CASSFGTSDTGELFF,TGTGCCAGCAGCTTTGGGACTAGCGACACCGGGGAGCTGTTTTTT
TRBV28,TRBD1,TRBJ1-5,-,CASSIGGGSNQPQHF,TGTGCCAGCAGTATAGGGGGCGGGAGCAATCAGCCCCAGCATTTT
TRBV6-1,-,TRBJ1-1,-,CASSPWGDTEAFF,TGTGCCAGCTCCCCGTGGGGGGACACTGAAGCTTTCTTT
TRBV7-2,-,TRBJ1-4,-,CASSGVRANEKLFF,TGTGCCAGCAGTGGTGTAAGAGCTAATGAAAAACTGTTTTTT
TRBV5-1,TRBD2,TRBJ2-3,-,CASSPGGRGSTDTQYF,TGCGCCAGCAGCCCGGGGGGGCGGGGGTCCACAGATACGCAGTATTTT
TRBV19,-,TRBJ2-3,-,CASSMGRTDTQYF,TGTGCCAGTAGTATGGGAAGAACAGATACGCAGTATTTT
TRBV18,TRBD1,TRBJ1-3,-,CASSPQGAGNTIYF,TGTGCCAGCTCTCCCCAGGGGGCTGGAAACACCATATATTTT
TRBV29-1,-,TRBJ1-2,-,CSVGTGTDYGYTF,TGCAGCGTTGGGACGGGAACCGACTATGGCTACACCTTC
TRBV6-6,-,TRBJ1-1,-,CASSYSANTEAFF,TGTGCCAGCAGTTACTCGGCGAACACTGAAGCTTTCTTT
TRBV11-2,-,TRBJ1-4,-,CASSLGPTGKDEKLFF,TGTGCCAGCAGCTTAGGGCCGACAGGAAAAGATGAAAAACTGTTTTTT
TRBV2,-,TRBJ2-2,-,CASNARHTGELFF,TGTGCCAGCAATGCCAGACACACCGGGGAGCTGTTTTTT
TRBV6-5,-,TRBJ1-3,-,CASSRTEDSGNTIYF,TGTGCCAGCAGTAGGACGGAAGACTCTGGAAACACCATATATTTT
TRBV19,-,TRBJ2-7,-,CASSIDRLRSEQYF,TGTGCCAGTAGTATAGACAGGCTTCGGAGCGAGCAGTACTTC
TRBV19,TRBD1,TRBJ1-1,-,CASSLGQGVAEAFF,TGTGCCAGTAGCCTTGGACAGGGGGTGGCTGAAGCTTTCTTT
TRBV6-1,TRBD1,TRBJ2-6,-,CASSRDRESNVLTF,TGTGCCAGCAGTAGAGACAGGGAAAGCAACGTCCTGACTTTC
TRBV4-2,-,TRBJ2-6,-,CASSRLITGPGANVLTF,TGTGCCAGCAGCCGCCTCATTACAGGGCCTGGGGCCAACGTCCTGACTTTC
TRBV5-1,-,TRBJ1-2,-,CASSFNTDGYTF,TGCGCCAGCAGCTTTAACACTGACGGCTACACCTTC
TRBV7-8,TRBD2,TRBJ2-4,-,CASSLAPGLAGDAIQYF,TGTGCCAGCAGCTTAGCGCCGGGACTAGCGGGGGATGCCATTCAGTACTTC
TRBV7-2,TRBD1,TRBJ2-1,-,CASRRQGEIPGEQFF,TGTGCCAGCAGGAGACAGGGGGAGATTCCGGGTGAGCAGTTCTTC
TRBV28,TRBD1,TRBJ1-1,-,CASSSPGQGRGTEAFF,TGTGCCAGCAGTTCTCCCGGACAGGGGAGGGGGACTGAAGCTTTCTTT
TRBV10-3,-,TRBJ1-2,-,CAISAAGAGGYTF,TGTGCCATCAGTGCTGCGGGGGCAGGCGGCTACACCTTC
TRBV4-2,-,TRBJ2-3,-,CASSQDLGAGTDTQYF,TGTGCCAGCAGCCAAGATCTAGGGGCGGGGACAGATACGCAGTATTTT
TRBV2,-,TRBJ2-2,-,CASSETPNTGELFF,TGTGCCAGCAGCGAAACCCCGAACACCGGGGAGCTGTTTTTT
TRBV9,-,TRBJ2-7,-,CASSFDRTPYEQYF,TGTGCCAGCAGTTTCGACAGGACCCCCTACGAGCAGTACTTC
TRBV6-5,-,TRBJ1-6,few,CASSARRDYNSPLHF,TGTGCCAGCAGTGCGAGGCGGGACTATAATTCACCCCTCCACTTT
TRBV19,TRBD1,TRBJ2-7,-,CATQDRGQTYEQYF,TGTGCCACTCAGGACAGGGGGCAAACCTACGAGCAGTACTTC
TRBV7-9,-,TRBJ1-4,once,CASSSTGFEGEKLFF,TGTGCCAGCAGCTCCACAGGGTTTGAAGGGGAAAAACTGTTTTTT
TRBV10-2,-,TRBJ1-1,-,CASSESTLGTEAFF,TGCGCCAGCAGTGAGTCGACTCTTGGCACTGAAGCTTTCTTT
TRBV27,TRBD2,TRBJ2-3,-,CASSQGTSGGTQYF,TGTGCCAGCAGTCAAGGGACTAGCGGGGGTACGCAGTATTTT
TRBV9,-,TRBJ1-1,-,CASSVVGQNTEAFF,TGTGCCAGCAGCGTAGTGGGGCAAAACACTGAAGCTTTCTTT
TRBV18,-,TRBJ1-3,-,CASSPPLGFSGNTIYF,TGTGCCAGCTCACCACCGCTGGGGTTTTCTGGAAACACCATATATTTT
TRBV10-1,TRBD2,TRBJ2-3,-,CASSEASGGFMGNTQYF,TGCGCCAGCAGTGAAGCTAGCGGGGGGTTCATGGGGAATACGCAGTATTTT